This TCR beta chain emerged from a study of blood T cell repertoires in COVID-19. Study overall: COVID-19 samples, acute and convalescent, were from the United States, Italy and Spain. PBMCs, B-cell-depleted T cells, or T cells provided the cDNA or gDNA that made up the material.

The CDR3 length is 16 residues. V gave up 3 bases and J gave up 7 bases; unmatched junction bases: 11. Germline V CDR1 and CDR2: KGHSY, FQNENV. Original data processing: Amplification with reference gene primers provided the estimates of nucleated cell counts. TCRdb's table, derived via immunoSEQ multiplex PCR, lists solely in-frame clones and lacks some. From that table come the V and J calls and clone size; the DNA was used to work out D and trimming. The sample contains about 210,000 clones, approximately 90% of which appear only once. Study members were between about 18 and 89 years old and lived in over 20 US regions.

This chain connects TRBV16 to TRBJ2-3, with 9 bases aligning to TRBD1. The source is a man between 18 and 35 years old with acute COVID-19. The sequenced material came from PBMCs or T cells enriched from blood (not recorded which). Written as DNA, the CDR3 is TGTGCCAGCAGCCATCACCGTTGGGACAGGGATTATACGCAGTATTTT. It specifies CASSHHRWDRDYTQYF.